Listed below are T cell receptor beta chains from one sample, sequenced in a study of technical replicates of blood from a few donors. The protocol was immunoSEQ multiplex PCR, while the TCRdb copy is restricted to in-frame clones and leaves out a portion. The sample includes more than 55,000 clones, approximately 90% of them seen just once. Sequenced input: T cells isolated from PBMCs. These receptors were taken from a human donor in good health. Both conserved end residues are part of each CDR3. The order of the fields is V gene, clone size, D gene, J gene, CDR3 protein, CDR3 DNA. The D gene is left open where the match is weak. The size of a clone is reported for some rows only, either as once, few or many, or as a class for expanded clones.

>TRBV28|NA|TRBD1|TRBJ2-7
CASSLWGQRYEQYF
TGTGCCAGCAGTTTATGGGGACAGAGGTACGAGCAGTACTTC
>TRBV5-1|NA|TRBD2|TRBJ2-1
CASSLEGLAGGFNEQFF
TGCGCCAGCAGCTTGGAGGGACTAGCGGGAGGTTTTAATGAGCAGTTCTTC
>TRBV13|NA|NA|TRBJ1-5
CASSFRLGSNQPQHF
TGTGCCAGCAGCTTTAGATTGGGCAGCAATCAGCCCCAGCATTTT
>TRBV6-6|NA|TRBD2|TRBJ2-2
CALRGEGNTGELFF
TGTGCCTTACGAGGGGAGGGAAACACCGGGGAGCTGTTTTTT
>TRBV6-5|NA|NA|TRBJ2-7
CASSKNSYEQYF
TGTGCCAGCAGTAAAAACAGCTACGAGCAGTACTTC
>TRBV5-4|NA|NA|TRBJ2-7
CASSLGWTPSYEQYF
TGTGCCAGCAGCTTGGGTTGGACACCCTCCTACGAGCAGTACTTC
>TRBV10-1|NA|TRBD2|TRBJ2-1
CASKSCSREGFSFHEQFF
TGCGCCAGCAAATCCTGTTCGCGGGAGGGCTTCTCATTCCATGAGCAGTTCTTC
>TRBV19|once|TRBD1|TRBJ1-5
CASSISQGGNQPQHF
TGTGCCAGTAGTATTTCACAGGGGGGCAATCAGCCCCAGCATTTT
>TRBV6-5|NA|TRBD1|TRBJ1-5
CASDDRASNQPQHF
TGTGCCAGCGACGACAGGGCTAGCAATCAGCCCCAGCATTTT
>TRBV9|NA|TRBD2|TRBJ2-7
CASSKRTSSSSYEQYF
TGTGCCAGCAGCAAAAGGACTAGCTCTTCTTCCTACGAGCAGTACTTC
>TRBV10-2|NA|TRBD2|TRBJ2-1
CASLDSGRNEQFF
TGCGCCAGCTTAGATAGCGGGAGGAATGAGCAGTTCTTC
>TRBV2|once|TRBD2|TRBJ2-1
CASRRGGRGTYNEQFF
TGTGCCAGCAGACGTGGTGGGAGGGGCACCTACAATGAGCAGTTCTTC
>TRBV18|NA|NA|TRBJ2-5
CASSPSGMQETQYF
TGTGCCAGCTCACCATCGGGAATGCAAGAGACCCAGTACTTC
>TRBV7-8|NA|TRBD1|TRBJ2-7
CASSSALGQGSTYEQYF
TGTGCCAGCAGCTCAGCGCTAGGACAGGGCTCCACCTACGAGCAGTACTTC
>TRBV5-1|NA|NA|TRBJ1-1
CASSFNREITEAFF
TGCGCCAGCAGCTTTAACAGGGAGATCACTGAAGCTTTCTTT
>TRBV9|NA|NA|TRBJ1-5
CASSVEGGPYSNQPQHF
TGTGCCAGCAGCGTAGAAGGAGGACCCTATAGCAATCAGCCCCAGCATTTT
>TRBV9|once|TRBD2|TRBJ2-3
CASSVGTSDSTDTQYF
TGTGCCAGCAGCGTAGGTACTAGCGATAGCACAGATACGCAGTATTTT
>TRBV25-1|NA|TRBD1|TRBJ2-5
CASSGGDRYQETQYF
TGTGCCAGCAGTGGCGGGGACAGGTATCAAGAGACCCAGTACTTC
>TRBV9|NA|NA|TRBJ2-7
CASSPGLMGYEQYF
TGTGCCAGCAGCCCGGGACTCATGGGGTACGAGCAGTACTTC
>TRBV28|NA|NA|TRBJ1-2
CASSVPITGEDGYTF
TGTGCCAGCAGTGTTCCTATCACAGGAGAAGATGGCTACACCTTC
>TRBV6-5|NA|TRBD1|TRBJ1-2
CASSSGTGNSYGYTF
TGTGCCAGCAGTTCCGGGACAGGGAATTCCTATGGCTACACCTTC
>TRBV12-5|NA|TRBD2|TRBJ2-5
CASGLDTSGNPSETQYF
TGTGCTAGTGGTTTGGACACTAGCGGGAATCCCTCAGAGACCCAGTACTTC
>TRBV6-5|NA|NA|TRBJ2-1
CASSVRGNEQFF
TGTGCCAGCAGTGTACGGGGTAATGAGCAGTTCTTC
>TRBV2|NA|NA|TRBJ2-2
CASSRSGELFF
TGTGCCAGCAGCCGGTCCGGGGAGCTGTTTTTT
>TRBV18|NA|TRBD2|TRBJ2-1
CASSLVVAGYEQFF
TGTGCCAGCTCACTGGTGGTAGCGGGGTATGAGCAGTTCTTC
>TRBV27|NA|TRBD1|TRBJ1-1
CASSFSRGRVTEAFF
TGTGCCAGCAGTTTCTCGAGGGGGCGCGTCACTGAAGCTTTCTTT
>TRBV19|NA|NA|TRBJ2-1
CASKLADSSYNEQFF
TGTGCCAGTAAACTAGCTGATAGCTCCTACAATGAGCAGTTCTTC